The entry that follows covers one T cell receptor beta chain sequence. Germline V gene data show CDR1 as SEHNR and CDR2 as FQNEAQ (reference sequence). This CDR3 region has 12 residues. Trimming at V came to 5 bases and at J to 9 bases, leaving 5 bases not matched to a gene. Before being chosen for sequencing, patients had shown CD8+CD57+ cell expansion by flow cytometry. When blood sampling took place, the patients had received no therapy. This sample is drawn from a study of CD8+CD57+ T cells in acquired aplastic anemia. Study as a whole: Sorted CD4+ and CD8+ cells gave a mean 3.2 ug DNA, range roughly 0.19 to 30 ug.

Genomic DNA constituted the template upon which TCR beta VDJ and CDR3 profiling was performed. TCRdb ran MiXCR on the reads and lists one entry per CDR3 protein. The repertoire includes some 170,000 distinct CDR3 sequences, 47% of them detected once, and more than 0.85% sits in the top ten. Sequenced sample: sorted CD4+, CD8+, or CD8+CD57+ T cells (not recorded which) from PBMCs. The clonotype was recovered from a human donor with aplastic anemia. The gene calls are TRBV7-9 and TRBJ2-3; TRBD1 matches 7 bases. The CDR3 is CASSKTGWTQYF. DNA of the CDR3: TGTGCCAGCAGCAAGACAGGGTGGACGCAGTATTTT.